Below, one TCR beta chain is given with its context. Its antigen is not identified. Some clones are missing from TCRdb's copy, which holds only in-frame ones; the method was immunoSEQ multiplex PCR. This sample has roughly 93,000 clones, with approximately 86% found just once. This sample was included in a study of T cell responses to AZD1222 COVID-19 vaccine. Between the trimmed V and J ends, which lost 6 bases and 3 bases, there was a span of 8 bases. Germline-derived CDR1 and CDR2 are SQVTM and ANQGSEA. This CDR3 has 12 residues. The study's findings and limits: The study identified only five to seven AZD1222 recipients as seropositive at baseline. Two AZD1222 doses significantly raised spike-specific TCR breadth and depth over controls. The reported proportion of spike-specific TCRs targeting unmutated variant regions was nearly half. Vaccine-associated CD4 TCRs ranged over spike, dominating at 160-218 and 743-854.

Here the sequenced sample was peripheral blood, taken on day 0 of AZD1222 vaccination. V is TRBV29-1 and J is TRBJ2-2; D is uncertain. The sequence came from an adult in good health. This chain's CDR3 is CSVVLDTGELFF. CDR3 coding DNA: TGCAGCGTCGTTCTTGACACCGGGGAGCTGTTTTTT.